One and the same sample provided the 2 T cell receptor beta chains below, sequenced in a study of PD-1 blockade in classical Hodgkin lymphoma. Specified time point: newly diagnosed, previously untreated cHL patient sample. PBMCs were thawed, and CD8+ T cells were then isolated from them by magnetic negative selection. The assay was immunoSEQ multiplex PCR, and TCRdb's table has in-frame clones only and misses some. This table holds approximately 3,000 clones, roughly 70% found once. Sequencing was carried out using CD8+ T cells from blood. The receptors shown here come from a human donor with classical Hodgkin lymphoma.

The CDR3 loop reads CATPERGPSYNEQFF. Here the CDR3 DNA reads TGTGCCACCCCTGAGAGGGGCCCTTCCTACAATGAGCAGTTCTTC. This chain links TRBV2 with TRBJ2-1; D is perhaps TRBD1 or TRBD2 (5 bases each). Germline CDR1 reads SNHLY; CDR2 reads FYNNEI. The V gene lost 10 bases and the J gene lost 1 base, with 17 bases spanning the gap. This CDR3 has 15 residues.

J is TRBJ2-1 and V is TRBV10-3, with 7 bases that match TRBD2. The CDR3 totals 14 residues. V lost 5 bases to trimming and J lost 7 bases; unmatched junction nucleotides: 8. From germline, CDR1 is ENHRY and CDR2 SYGVKD. The CDR3 sequence: CAISLAAEGNEQFF. CDR3 in DNA: TGTGCCATCAGTCTAGCGGCAGAGGGGAATGAGCAGTTCTTC.